Described below is a single T cell receptor beta chain sequence and its context. Antigen specificity is unknown. Germline and junction disagree at one end, which may indicate a read error. This CDR3 comprises 17 residues. The germline V gene has CDR1 LGHNA and CDR2 YNFKEQ. After constant-region reverse-primer amplification, full-length variable regions underwent semi-nested PCR with Nested Universal Primer A. In TCRdb, the 5' RACE reads were re-called with MiXCR into one record per CDR3 protein. The sample shows roughly 42,000 distinct CDR3 sequences, approximately 31% of them seen only once. Study conclusions and caveats: Tumor memory CD4+ T cell TCR gene usage clustered with blood and lymph node memory CD4+ cells and lymph node naive CD4+ cells. Tumor Tregs overlapped most with tumor, then blood, naive CD4+ cells.

Memory CD4+ T cells were sorted as CD4+CD45RO+CD25- cells. Input material: tumor-infiltrating memory CD4+ T cells sorted from the breast tumor. Subset here: memory CD4+ T cells, CD4+CD45RO+CD25-. This receptor was obtained from a female donor with breast cancer. This rearrangement joins TRBV4-2 to TRBJ1-2, with a weak D call TRBD1 (5 bases). As DNA, the CDR3 is TGTGCCACCAGCCAAGATCGGTTGCAGCCCGGGGCCTATGGCTACACCTTC. Amino acids: CATSQDRLQPGAYGYTF.